The rows below give T cell receptor beta chains drawn from one sample of a study of T-cell memory formation after mild COVID-19. TCRdb re-derived calls from the 5' RACE reads in MiXCR, one entry per CDR3 protein. The profile shows about 300,000 distinct CDR3 sequences, roughly 19% of them singletons. The sequenced material came from PBMCs or a T cell subset sorted from them (not recorded which). The receptors were sampled from a man between 18 and 29 years old who had mild COVID-19 (a few samples of this study predate the infection). Cell type and time point are not known. Each CDR3 is given with its conserved first and last residue.

V gene	J gene	CDR3 protein
TRBV4-3	TRBJ1-5	CASSQDRTGLYSNQPQHF
TRBV28	TRBJ1-6	CASRIGAARSSPLHF
TRBV10-3	TRBJ1-2	CAISESIEDGYTF
TRBV5-6	TRBJ1-2	CASSLANTGYYGYTF
TRBV5-1	TRBJ1-4	CASSLQGPNEKLFF
TRBV5-1	TRBJ2-6	CASSLVGTPAHSGANVLTF
TRBV2	TRBJ2-2	CASSDLAQAGELFF
TRBV5-5	TRBJ1-2	CASSSRTGLNGYTF
TRBV5-6	TRBJ1-5	CASTLRGQTNQPQHF
TRBV24-1	TRBJ1-5	CATSVGSYQPQHF
TRBV5-1	TRBJ2-5	CASSLDDGETQYF
TRBV3-1	TRBJ1-6	CASSQSWGAYNSPLHF
TRBV6-6	TRBJ1-2	CASTSRDTYGYTF
TRBV9	TRBJ1-3	CASSVASGAGNTIYF
TRBV5-1	TRBJ2-6	CASGQGWSGANVLTF
TRBV7-2	TRBJ2-7	CASGGTAVYEQYF
TRBV6-5	TRBJ2-3	CASSYNPPDISTDTQYF
TRBV4-1	TRBJ1-6	CASSQYRGSPLHF
TRBV6-5	TRBJ2-4	CASSPRVGRGSLAVQYF
TRBV7-2	TRBJ1-5	CASSIQGGTQPQHF
TRBV7-2	TRBJ2-1	CASSSGTNYNEQFF
TRBV7-2	TRBJ2-3	CASSLVAPTGTDTQYF
TRBV9	TRBJ2-3	CASSVGGGAFADTQYF
TRBV5-1	TRBJ2-3	CASSLLDTQYF
TRBV5-1	TRBJ2-5	CASSFASGGPQETQYF
TRBV24-1	TRBJ1-6	CATVGGTENSPLHF
TRBV4-1	TRBJ2-7	CASSQDRQGIYEQYF
TRBV5-4	TRBJ2-6	CASSHQGANVLTF
TRBV6-2/TRBV6-3	TRBJ2-1	CASSRTGVLGNEQFF
TRBV7-2	TRBJ1-6	CASSFEAGINSPLHF
TRBV7-6	NA	CASSGRGVTEGETQYF
TRBV20-1	TRBJ1-5	CSAWDSNQPQHF
TRBV12-3/TRBV12-4	TRBJ1-1	CASTRPGQGENEAFF
TRBV20-1	TRBJ1-1	CSARVNEGTEAFF
TRBV6-1	TRBJ1-1	CASRFDRDTEAFF
TRBV7-2	TRBJ2-5	CASSSTGGWQETQYF
TRBV5-5	TRBJ1-2	CASSPRQGLWYGYTF
TRBV19	TRBJ2-5	CASSGTGGLVETQYF
TRBV4-1	TRBJ1-6	CASSQDSPGRTLHF
TRBV28	TRBJ1-4	CASSSGGAAEKLFF
TRBV12-3/TRBV12-4	TRBJ2-1	CASSPGGARNEQFF
TRBV27	TRBJ2-7	CAAAPRGAYEQYF
TRBV4-2	TRBJ2-2	CASHPIGTSYTGELFF
TRBV24-1	TRBJ1-5	CATSDPGTDQPQHF
TRBV7-3	TRBJ2-1	CASSLGVSSYNEQSF
TRBV5-1	TRBJ1-6	CASSLGTGSPPLHF
TRBV5-1	TRBJ2-1	CASSPGTGDNEQFF
TRBV20-1	TRBJ1-1	CSVTGNTEAFF
TRBV18	TRBJ2-3	CASSKVSTDTQYF
TRBV7-2	TRBJ2-7	CASRSSGGGHEQYF